The 9 T cell receptor beta chains given below trace back to one sample, sequenced in a study of blood T cell repertoires in COVID-19. Clones were sequenced by immunoSEQ multiplex PCR, and TCRdb holds only the in-frame ones, with some missing. The sample lists around 50,000 clones, more than 70% occurring once. Material: peripheral blood. The receptors stem from a human donor in a cohort sampled during active COVID-19.

V and J are TRBV10-2 and TRBJ2-5, with TRBD2 identical over 7 bases. CDR3 size: 15 residues. Per germline, CDR1 WSHSY and CDR2 SAAADI. Trimming cost V 8 bases and J 2 bases; bases outside gene matches: 11. The CDR3 region is CASGWELADQETQYF. The DNA of the CDR3 is TGCGCCAGCGGGTGGGAGCTAGCGGATCAAGAGACCCAGTACTTC.

The chain recombines TRBV3-1 (or the pseudogene TRBV3-2) with TRBJ1-5; no clear D. Trimming took off 1 base at V and 6 bases at J, with 10 bases between the two ends. CDR1 is LGHDT, CDR2 YNNKEL, per germline (reference sequence). The CDR3 totals 14 residues. The chain's CDR3 is CASSQGTGRQPQHF. DNA of the CDR3: TGTGCCAGCAGCCAAGGAACGGGTCGTCAGCCCCAGCATTTT.

J is TRBJ2-2 and V is TRBV28; D ambiguous. The CDR3 totals 14 residues. Germline CDR1 reads MDHEN; CDR2 reads SYDVKM. The V end lost 3 bases, the J end lost 6 bases, and 11 bases lay between the germline ends. Here the CDR3 reads CASSLGFTSGELFF. CDR3 in DNA: TGTGCCAGCAGTTTGGGCTTTACCTCCGGGGAGCTGTTTTTT.

The chain links TRBV4-3 to TRBJ2-2; 8 bases agree with TRBD2. V lost 1 base to trimming and J lost 6 bases; unmatched junction nucleotides: 10. The CDR3 spans 17 residues. In germline, CDR1 is LGHNA, CDR2 YSLEER. DNA of the CDR3: TGCGCCAGCAGCCAAGCGGACGGCGGGGGGAAGGCCGGGGAGCTGTTTTTT. Its translation: CASSQADGGGKAGELFF.

V usage is TRBV2 and J usage is TRBJ2-7; maybe TRBD2 (5 bases). Germline CDR1 is SNHLY and CDR2 is FYNNEI. Deletions cut 6 bases from V and 0 bases from J, with 9 bases between. The CDR3 sequence is 13 residues long. Here the CDR3 reads CASRGRDSYEQYF. The CDR3 nucleotides read TGTGCCAGCAGAGGACGGGACTCCTACGAGCAGTACTTC.

Concerning this clone: The same CDR3 can be traced to other DNA sequences in this sample. The chain uses TRBV5-1 and TRBJ1-1; no clear D. The germline V gene has CDR1 SGHRS and CDR2 YFSETQ. This CDR3 is 14 amino acids long. Trimming removed 0 bases at V and 1 base at J, with 7 bases between. CDR3 amino acids: CASSLATANTEAFF. Written as DNA, the CDR3 is TGCGCCAGCAGCTTGGCGACTGCGAACACTGAAGCTTTCTTT.

This clone was counted between two and nine times. This sequence joins TRBV2 and TRBJ2-3; 9 nucleotides align to TRBD1. Unmatched junction bases numbered 10, after V lost 7 bases and J lost 2 bases. CDR1 and CDR2 (germline): SNHLY, FYNNEI. This CDR3 region has 16 residues. CDR3 protein: CASKKTGTGITDTQYF. The CDR3 bases are TGTGCCAGCAAAAAAACCGGGACAGGGATCACAGATACGCAGTATTTT.

The chain employs TRBV6-4 and TRBJ2-6; D not resolved. The CDR3 length is 15 residues. The germline CDR1 and CDR2 sequences are MRHNA and SNTAGT. V lost 4 bases and J lost 0, with 7 bases in between. Here the CDR3 DNA reads TGTGCCAGCAGTGTCGCGTTCTCTGGGGCCAACGTCCTGACTTTC. It is translated as CASSVAFSGANVLTF.

As DNA, the CDR3 is TGCGCCAGCAGCCAAGATCCCCGGACAGGGGGCGGCTACACCTTC. Its protein product is CASSQDPRTGGGYTF. The chain combines TRBV4-3 with TRBJ1-2; 11 bases are a match to TRBD1. V trimming: 0 bases; J trimming: 8 bases; junction bases outside the gene matches: 5. Germline loops: CDR1 LGHNA, CDR2 YSLEER. CDR3 length: 15 amino acids.